The clone carrying this T cell receptor beta chain was counted ten times or more. Each CDR3 protein is one row after TCRdb ran MiXCR on the RT-PCR reads. The profile shows around 700,000 distinct CDR3 sequences, approximately 14% of them singletons. The CDR3 runs 12 residues. The germline V gene has CDR1 ENHRY and CDR2 SYGVKD. The V segment lost 8 bases and the J segment 9 bases; nucleotides outside the gene matches: 7. This sequence was found in a female donor in good health, serving as a healthy control. J is TRBJ2-7 and V is TRBV10-3; 10 positions match TRBD2. The specimen sequenced was memory CD4+ T cells from blood. The CDR3 here is CAIGLAGAGQYF. CDR3 in DNA: TGTGCCATCGGGCTAGCGGGAGCTGGGCAGTACTTC.